The T cell receptor (beta chain) under discussion was sequenced for a study of blood T cell repertoires in COVID-19. Sequenced by immunoSEQ multiplex PCR; TCRdb stores in-frame clones only, minus some. The table has about 67,000 clones, roughly 90% seen once. The CDR3 covers 16 residues. V lost 5 bases, J lost 1 base, and 16 bases lay in between. Germline V CDR1 and CDR2: MNHEY, SMNVEV (reference sequence). This TCR came from a woman aged 55-69 years with acute or convalescent COVID-19. This chain links TRBV27 with TRBJ2-3; no clear D. The material sequenced was peripheral blood. The CDR3 DNA reads TGTGCCAGCAGTACGCTCTTTAGCTTTGGCACAGATACGCAGTATTTT. Translation: CASSTLFSFGTDTQYF.